This T cell receptor beta chain was profiled in a study of blood T cells in healthy people across ages. Combining a sample-barcoded 5' primer with a J-beta primer mix, a second PCR ran for about 7 to 11 cycles. One entry per CDR3 protein results from TCRdb running MiXCR on the 5' RACE reads. Of over 1,500,000 distinct CDR3 sequences listed, more than 35% are singletons. V gave up 6 bases and J gave up 1 base, with 10 bases separating them. This CDR3 has 15 amino acids. Germline V gene sequence: CDR1 MGHRA, CDR2 YSYEKL. This clonotype was seen more than once but under ten times. The rearrangement uses TRBV4-1 and TRBJ1-6; D might be TRBD1 (6 bases). This TCR came from a human donor in good health. The sample was blood. The CDR3 spells CASRVQGSYNSPLHF. The CDR3 DNA follows: TGCGCCAGCAGGGTCCAGGGGTCCTATAATTCACCCCTCCACTTT.